The clone carrying this T cell receptor (beta chain) was recorded once. This CDR3 has 16 amino acids. Germline V gene sequence: CDR1 LGHNA, CDR2 YNFKEQ. V gave up 3 bases and J gave up 4 bases; unmatched junction bases: 5. Authors' analysis steps: Using reference gene primer amplification, nucleated cell counts were estimated. The protocol was immunoSEQ multiplex PCR, while the TCRdb copy is restricted to in-frame clones and leaves out a portion. V, J and clone size were drawn from that table, and D and trimming were deduced from the DNA. The data hold 100,000 to 140,000 clones, with approximately 88% observed a single time. This sample is part of a study of blood T cell repertoires in COVID-19. Study context: Samples came from the United States, Italy and Spain, spanning acute and convalescent COVID-19. Sources were T cells, B-cell-depleted T cells, or PBMCs; the material itself was cDNA or gDNA.

This chain uses TRBV4-2 with TRBJ2-1; 11 bases are shared with TRBD1. Sequencing was performed on peripheral blood. The TCR originated in a man aged 50-60 years with active or convalescent COVID-19. CDR3 sequence reads: CASSHQGQGDYNEQFF. CDR3 bases: TGTGCCAGCAGCCACCAGGGACAGGGGGATTACAATGAGCAGTTCTTC.